This entry lists 8 T cell receptor beta chains sequenced from one sample in a study of cytomegalovirus exposure and HLA in healthy donors. The PCR used 60 Vbeta and 13 Jbeta primers. Assay: immunoSEQ multiplex PCR; the TCRdb copy retains only in-frame clones and omits some. The sample carries nearly 300,000 clones, about nine tenths recorded once. Sequencing was done on a sample of PBMCs. These receptors all stem from a man aged 40-49 years in good health and CMV-seropositive.

V is TRBV27 and J is TRBJ1-5; 7 bases match TRBD1. The trim removed 4 bases at V and 7 bases at J, leaving 10 bases unmatched. Germline CDR1 is MNHEY and CDR2 is SMNVEV (reference sequence). The CDR3 spans 15 residues. The CDR3, as DNA: TGTGCCAGCAGTTCGGAGGAGGGGGCTCGGCAGCCCCAGCATTTT. Amino acid sequence: CASSSEEGARQPQHF.

The count of this clone is one. The V gene is TRBV15, the J gene TRBJ2-2, with D maybe TRBD1 (5 bases). Trimming shortened V by 0 bases and J by 3 bases, and 11 bases separated the two germline ends. The V gene's germline CDR1 is LNHNV and CDR2 YYDKDF (reference sequence). The CDR3 length is 16 residues. CDR3 residues: CATSRDAGIDTGELFF. DNA for the CDR3: TGTGCCACCAGCAGAGATGCAGGGATAGACACCGGGGAGCTGTTTTTT. The full variable domain, in which reference TRBV15 and TRBJ2-2 provide the parts outside the CDR3, is DAMVIQNPRYQVTQFGKPVTLSCSQTLNHNVMYWYQQKSSQAPKLLFHYYDKDFNNEADTPDNFQSRRPNTSFCFLDIRSPGLGDTAMYLCATSRDAGIDTGELFFGEGSRLTVL.

The rearrangement joins TRBV7-2 to TRBJ2-1; a weak D match, TRBD2 (5 bases). CDR1 is SGHTA, CDR2 FQGNSA, per germline. The CDR3 covers 14 residues. Trimming took 5 bases from V and 9 from J, leaving 17 bases between them. The CDR3 DNA sequence: TGTGCCAGCAGCCAAGAGGGTACATGGAGTGAGCAGTTCTTC. Translating gives CASSQEGTWSEQFF. The whole variable domain, filled in from reference TRBV7-2 and TRBJ2-1, reads GAGVSQSPSNKVTEKGKDVELRCDPISGHTALYWYRQSLGQGLEFLIYFQGNSAPDKSGLPSDRFSAERTGGSVSTLTIQRTQQEDSAVYLCASSQEGTWSEQFFGPGTRLTVL.

The chain has TRBV6-4 and TRBJ2-5; tentative D call: TRBD1 (5 bases). There are 17 residues in the CDR3. V was shortened by 3 bases and J by 7 bases, with 24 bases between the two germline ends. Per the germline V gene, CDR1 is MRHNA and CDR2 is SNTAGT. CDR3 DNA sequence: TGTGCCAGCAGTGAAGGGGCCGCTACCCTCTCAAAGGCGACCCAGTACTTC. This gives the protein CASSEGAATLSKATQYF.

CDR3 amino acids: CASTSPYNEQFF. The CDR3 DNA sequence: TGTGCCAGCACGAGTCCCTACAATGAGCAGTTCTTC. The chain carries TRBV6-5 and TRBJ2-1; no clear D. Germline V gives CDR1 MNHEY, CDR2 SVGAGI. This CDR3 is built from 12 residues. The V and J ends lost 7 bases and 2 bases respectively, with 6 bases between them.

The chain is built from TRBV13 and TRBJ2-7, with TRBD2 as a possible D gene (5 bases). Trimming shortened V by 5 bases and J by 6 bases, and 20 bases separated the two germline ends. The germline gives CDR1 PRHDT, CDR2 FYEKMQ (reference sequence). CDR3 size: 15 residues. The CDR3, as DNA: TGTGCCAGCAGCCTCAGGAGAGGGAGCCCAGGCGAGCAGTACTTC. Protein: CASSLRRGSPGEQYF.

The gene calls are TRBV5-1 and TRBJ1-1; D is perhaps TRBD1 (6 bases). CDR3 length: 16 residues. Trimming took off 0 bases at V and 1 base at J, with 13 bases between the two ends. Germline V gene lookup returns CDR1 SGHRS and CDR2 YFSETQ. CDR3 coding DNA: TGCGCCAGCAGCTTGGAAGGGCAGGGGTGGAACACTGAAGCTTTCTTT. The encoded protein is CASSLEGQGWNTEAFF.

The chain has TRBV27 and TRBJ1-1; D is ambiguous. There are 14 residues in the CDR3. V was pared by 6 bases and J by 4 bases, with 15 bases between. Germline CDR1 and CDR2: MNHEY and SMNVEV (reference sequence). CDR3 DNA: TGTGCCAGCAGCTACCAAACGGGAGGCACTGAAGCTTTCTTT. Translating gives CASSYQTGGTEAFF.